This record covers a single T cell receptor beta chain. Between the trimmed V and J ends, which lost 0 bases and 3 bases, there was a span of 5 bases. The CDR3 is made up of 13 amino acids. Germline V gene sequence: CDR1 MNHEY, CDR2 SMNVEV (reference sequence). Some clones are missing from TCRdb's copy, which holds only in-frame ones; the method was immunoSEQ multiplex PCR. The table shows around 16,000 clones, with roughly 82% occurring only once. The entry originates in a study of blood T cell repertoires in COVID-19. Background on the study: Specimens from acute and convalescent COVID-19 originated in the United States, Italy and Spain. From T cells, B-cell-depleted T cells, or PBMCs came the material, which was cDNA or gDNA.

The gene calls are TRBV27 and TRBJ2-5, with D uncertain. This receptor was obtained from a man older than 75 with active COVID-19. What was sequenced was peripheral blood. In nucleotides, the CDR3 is TGTGCCAGCAGTTTATCCAGGAAAGAGACCCAGTACTTC. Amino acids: CASSLSRKETQYF.